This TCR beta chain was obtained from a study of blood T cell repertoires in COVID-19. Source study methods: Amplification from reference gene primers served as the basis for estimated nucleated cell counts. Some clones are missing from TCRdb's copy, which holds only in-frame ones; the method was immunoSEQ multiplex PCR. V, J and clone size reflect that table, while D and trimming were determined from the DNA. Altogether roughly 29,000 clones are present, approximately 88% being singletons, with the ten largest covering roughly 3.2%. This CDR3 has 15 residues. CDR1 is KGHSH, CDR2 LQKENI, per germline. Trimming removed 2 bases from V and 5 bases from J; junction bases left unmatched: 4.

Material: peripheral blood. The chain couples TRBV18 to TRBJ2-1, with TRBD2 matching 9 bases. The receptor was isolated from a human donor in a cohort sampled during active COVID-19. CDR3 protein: CASSPNQRGDNEQFF. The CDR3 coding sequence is TGTGCCAGCTCACCAAACCAGCGGGGGGACAATGAGCAGTTCTTC.